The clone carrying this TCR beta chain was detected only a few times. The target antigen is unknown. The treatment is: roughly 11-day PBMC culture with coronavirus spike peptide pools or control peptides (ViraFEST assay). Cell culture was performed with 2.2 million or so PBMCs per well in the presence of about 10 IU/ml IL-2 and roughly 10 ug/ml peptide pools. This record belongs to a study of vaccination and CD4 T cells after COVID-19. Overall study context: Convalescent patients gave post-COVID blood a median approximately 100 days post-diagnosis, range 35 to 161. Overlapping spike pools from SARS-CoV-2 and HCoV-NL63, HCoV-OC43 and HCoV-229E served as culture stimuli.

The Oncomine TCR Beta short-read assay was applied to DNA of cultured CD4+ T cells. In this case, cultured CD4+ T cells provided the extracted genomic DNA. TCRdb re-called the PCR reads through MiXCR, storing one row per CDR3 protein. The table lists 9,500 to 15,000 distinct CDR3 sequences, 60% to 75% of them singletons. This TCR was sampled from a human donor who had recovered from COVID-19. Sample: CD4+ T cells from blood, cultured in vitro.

The CDR3 sequence is CASKEAGSDFGELFF. The CDR3 DNA sequence: TGTGCCAGCAAGGAGGCAGGGAGTGACTTCGGGGAGCTGTTTTTT. This chain connects TRBV6-1 to TRBJ2-2, with D perhaps matching TRBD1 or TRBD2 (5 bases each). Trimming pared 7 bases from V and 7 bases from J, leaving 19 bases between. There are 15 residues in the CDR3. CDR1 is MNHNS and CDR2 is SASEGT in the germline V gene.